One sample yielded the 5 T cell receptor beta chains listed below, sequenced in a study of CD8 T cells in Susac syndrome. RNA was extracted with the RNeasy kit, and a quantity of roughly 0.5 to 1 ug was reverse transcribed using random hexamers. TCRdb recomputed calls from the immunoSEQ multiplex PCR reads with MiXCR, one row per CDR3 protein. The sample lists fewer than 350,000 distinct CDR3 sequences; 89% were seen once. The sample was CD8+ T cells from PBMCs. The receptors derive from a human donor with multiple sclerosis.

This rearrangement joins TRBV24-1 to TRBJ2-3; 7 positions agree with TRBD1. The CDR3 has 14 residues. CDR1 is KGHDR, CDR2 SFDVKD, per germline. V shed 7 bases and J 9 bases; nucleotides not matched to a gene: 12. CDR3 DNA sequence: TGTGCCACCAGAGCTTCCACAGGGGTTAGCACGCAGTATTTT. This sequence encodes CATRASTGVSTQYF.

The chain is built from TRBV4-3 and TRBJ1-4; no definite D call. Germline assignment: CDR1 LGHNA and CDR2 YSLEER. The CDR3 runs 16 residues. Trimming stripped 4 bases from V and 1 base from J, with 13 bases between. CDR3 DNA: TGCGCCAGCAGCCTCGGGCCTCGCCAAACTAATGAAAAACTGTTTTTT. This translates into CASSLGPRQTNEKLFF.

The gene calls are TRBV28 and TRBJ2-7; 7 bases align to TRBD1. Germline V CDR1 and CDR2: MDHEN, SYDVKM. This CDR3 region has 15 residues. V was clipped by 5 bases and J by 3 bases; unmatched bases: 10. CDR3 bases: TGTGCCAGCAGTCTCTTGACAGGGTCCCACTACGAGCAGTACTTC. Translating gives CASSLLTGSHYEQYF.

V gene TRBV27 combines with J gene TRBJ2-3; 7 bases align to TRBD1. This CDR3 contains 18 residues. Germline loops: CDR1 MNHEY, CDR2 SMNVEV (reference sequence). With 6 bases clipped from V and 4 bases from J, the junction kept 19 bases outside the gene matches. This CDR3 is CASRQFFRDSKDSDTQYF. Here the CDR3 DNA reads TGTGCCAGCAGACAATTCTTCCGGGACAGCAAGGACTCAGATACGCAGTATTTT.

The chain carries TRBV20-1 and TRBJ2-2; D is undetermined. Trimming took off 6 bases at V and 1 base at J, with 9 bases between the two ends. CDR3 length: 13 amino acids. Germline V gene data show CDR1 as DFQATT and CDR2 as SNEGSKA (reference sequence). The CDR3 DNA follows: TGCAGTGCCCTCTTGGAGAACACCGGGGAGCTGTTTTTT. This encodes CSALLENTGELFF.